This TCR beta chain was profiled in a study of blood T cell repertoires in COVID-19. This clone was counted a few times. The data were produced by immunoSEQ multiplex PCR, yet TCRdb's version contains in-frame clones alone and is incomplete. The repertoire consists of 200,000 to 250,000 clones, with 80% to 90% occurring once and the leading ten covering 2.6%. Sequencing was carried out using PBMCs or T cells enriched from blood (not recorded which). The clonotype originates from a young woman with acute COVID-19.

CDR3 loop: CASSFSGGAVLAQYF. The CDR3 DNA reads TGCGCCAGCAGCTTTAGCGGGGGGGCCGTGTTGGCCCAGTACTTC. This chain connects TRBV5-1 to TRBJ2-5, with TRBD2 matching over 11 bases. V gave up 2 bases and J gave up 9 bases; unmatched junction bases: 9. In germline, CDR1 is SGHRS, CDR2 YFSETQ. This CDR3 is built from 15 residues.